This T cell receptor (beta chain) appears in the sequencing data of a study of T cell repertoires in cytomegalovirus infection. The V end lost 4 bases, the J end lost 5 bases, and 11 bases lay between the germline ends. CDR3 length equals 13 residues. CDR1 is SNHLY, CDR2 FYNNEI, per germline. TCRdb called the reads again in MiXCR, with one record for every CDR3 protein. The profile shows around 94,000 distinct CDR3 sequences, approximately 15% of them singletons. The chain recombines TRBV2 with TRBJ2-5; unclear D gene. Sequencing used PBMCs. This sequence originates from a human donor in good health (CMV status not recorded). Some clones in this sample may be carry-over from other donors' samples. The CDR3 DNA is TGTGCCAGCAGTGTAGTCCCGAGGGAGACCCAGTACTTC. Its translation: CASSVVPRETQYF.